The source of this T cell receptor beta chain is a study of cytomegalovirus exposure and HLA in healthy donors. The study's findings and limits: Later analysis identified several of the most significant clusters that appeared linked to common viral pathogens.

On this clone itself: Its antigen is as yet unknown.

The ends were cut back, 1 base at V and 0 bases at J, with 7 bases in the middle. CDR1 and CDR2 (germline): SGHDN, FVKESK. The CDR3 spans 14 residues. PCR employed 60 Vbeta and 13 Jbeta primers. This table comes from immunoSEQ multiplex PCR, and its TCRdb copy is limited to in-frame clones, with some not included. This sample has almost 200,000 clones, with more than 75% found just once. The chain employs TRBV14 and TRBJ2-7; no definite D call. This clonotype was sampled from a male donor in good health and CMV-seropositive. The sample was PBMCs. In DNA, the CDR3 is TGTGCCAGCAGCCAAGTAACAGCCTCCTACGAGCAGTACTTC. Residues: CASSQVTASYEQYF.